This section outlines one T cell receptor beta chain sequence together with its context. Original processing methods: Amplification from reference gene primers served as the basis for estimated nucleated cell counts. Clones were read by immunoSEQ multiplex PCR, and TCRdb kept only the in-frame ones, dropping some. V, J and clone size derive from that table, while D and trimming were established from the DNA sequence. This sample has around 100,000 clones, with 70% to 90% found just once. Trimming pared 6 bases from V and 11 bases from J, leaving 23 bases between. The germline V gene has CDR1 WSHSY and CDR2 SAAADI. The CDR3 sequence is 16 residues long. The record originates from a study of blood T cell repertoires in COVID-19. Study context: Acute and convalescent COVID-19 specimens originated in the United States, Italy and Spain. The cDNA or gDNA used as material had been derived from T cells, B-cell-depleted T cells, or PBMCs.

The source material was peripheral blood. This clonotype originated in a human donor in a cohort sampled during active COVID-19. The V call is TRBV10-2, the J call TRBJ1-6, with D possibly matching TRBD1 (5 bases). The CDR3: CASREGASGQDPPLHF. The CDR3 bases are TGCGCCAGCAGAGAAGGGGCCTCAGGACAAGATCCACCCCTCCACTTT.